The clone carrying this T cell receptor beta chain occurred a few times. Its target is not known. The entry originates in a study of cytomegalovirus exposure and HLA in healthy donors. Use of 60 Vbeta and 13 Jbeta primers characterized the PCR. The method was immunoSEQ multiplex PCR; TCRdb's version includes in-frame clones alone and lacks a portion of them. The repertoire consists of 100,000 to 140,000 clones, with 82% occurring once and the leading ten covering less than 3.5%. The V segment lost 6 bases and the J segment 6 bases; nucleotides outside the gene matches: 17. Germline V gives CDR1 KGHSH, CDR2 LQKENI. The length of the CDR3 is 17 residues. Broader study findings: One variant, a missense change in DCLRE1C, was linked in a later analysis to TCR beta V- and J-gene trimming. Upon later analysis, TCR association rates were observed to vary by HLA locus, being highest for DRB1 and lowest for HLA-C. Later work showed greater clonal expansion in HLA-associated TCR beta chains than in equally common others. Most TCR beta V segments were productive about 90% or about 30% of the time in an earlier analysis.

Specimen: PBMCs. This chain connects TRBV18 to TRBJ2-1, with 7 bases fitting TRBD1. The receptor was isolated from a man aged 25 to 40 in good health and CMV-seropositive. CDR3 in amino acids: CASSSERGPLPGNEQFF. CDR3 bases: TGTGCCAGCTCGTCGGAGAGGGGGCCCCTCCCGGGCAATGAGCAGTTCTTC.